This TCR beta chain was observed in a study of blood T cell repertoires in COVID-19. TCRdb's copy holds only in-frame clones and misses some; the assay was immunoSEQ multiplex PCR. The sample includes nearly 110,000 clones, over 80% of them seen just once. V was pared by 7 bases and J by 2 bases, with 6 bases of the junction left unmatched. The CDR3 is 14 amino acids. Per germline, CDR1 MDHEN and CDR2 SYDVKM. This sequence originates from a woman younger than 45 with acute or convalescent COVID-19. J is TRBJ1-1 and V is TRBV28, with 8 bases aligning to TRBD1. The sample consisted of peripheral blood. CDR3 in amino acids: CASTGQGRNTEAFF. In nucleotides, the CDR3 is TGTGCCAGCACCGGACAGGGAAGAAACACTGAAGCTTTCTTT.